The 6 T cell receptor beta chains below come from one sample, sequenced in a study of identical twins. TCRdb fed the 5' RACE reads into MiXCR, producing one record per CDR3 protein. This table has 350,000 or so distinct CDR3 sequences, approximately 8.7% appearing once. Sequenced: naive T cells sorted from blood. The receptors derive from a woman aged 45-59 years in good health.

The CDR3 spells CASSTGQAAYEQYF. The CDR3 DNA reads TGTGCCAGCAGTACCGGACAGGCGGCCTACGAGCAGTACTTC. V and J are TRBV27 and TRBJ2-7; 7 positions agree with TRBD1. The V and J ends lost 5 bases and 2 bases, in that order; junction bases with no gene match: 6. CDR3 length: 14 amino acids. The germline CDR1 and CDR2 sequences are MNHEY and SMNVEV (reference sequence).

This clonotype has at least ten counts. The V call is TRBV29-1, the J call TRBJ2-1; D is unresolved. This CDR3 spans 12 amino acids. The V gene lost 7 bases and the J gene lost 0 bases, with 7 bases spanning the gap. Germline V gives CDR1 SQVTM, CDR2 ANQGSEA. CDR3 amino acids: CSARSSYNEQFF. CDR3 sequence (DNA): TGCAGCGCTAGGAGCTCCTACAATGAGCAGTTCTTC.

This clonotype showed up many times. The J gene is TRBJ2-7, the V gene TRBV29-1; D may be TRBD1 (6 bases). Per the germline V gene, CDR1 is SQVTM and CDR2 is ANQGSEA. Trimming pared 5 bases from V and 5 bases from J, leaving 16 bases between. The CDR3 is made up of 13 amino acids. The CDR3 nucleotides are TGCAGCGTTACAGGGCTGTTTGGGGACGAGCAGTACTTC. Translated, it gives CSVTGLFGDEQYF.

This clonotype was recorded a few times. J is TRBJ2-2 and V is TRBV12-3 or TRBV12-4; 7 bases agree with TRBD1. This CDR3 has 13 amino acids. Unmatched junction bases numbered 4, after V lost 6 bases and J lost 6 bases. The CDR3 loop reads CASRLQGPGELFF. The CDR3 nucleotides are TGTGCCAGCAGGCTACAGGGGCCCGGGGAGCTGTTTTTT.

This chain joins TRBV7-9 and TRBJ2-7; the D call may be TRBD1 or TRBD2 (5 bases each). Trimming left V 0 bases short and J 5 bases short, with 8 bases between. Germline CDR1 is SEHNR and CDR2 is FQNEAQ (reference sequence). The CDR3 sequence is 13 residues long. In nucleotides, the CDR3 is TGTGCCAGCAGCTTAGCAGGGACGGACGAGCAGTACTTC. It codes for CASSLAGTDEQYF.

This clonotype was detected ten times or more. This sequence joins TRBV29-1 and TRBJ1-1; D is unresolved. The CDR3 is 12 amino acids. V shed 4 bases and J shed 4 bases, with 10 bases lying between them. Per the germline V gene, CDR1 is SQVTM and CDR2 is ANQGSEA. The CDR3 reads CSVARGRTEAFF. CDR3 nucleotide sequence: TGCAGCGTTGCCCGCGGGCGCACTGAAGCTTTCTTT.